This T cell receptor beta chain was captured by sequencing in a study of blood T cell repertoires in COVID-19. About the study: The origin of the acute and convalescent COVID-19 samples was the United States, Italy and Spain.

V lost 0 bases and J lost 3; bases outside the gene matches: 2. Germline CDR1 reads LNHNV; CDR2 reads YYDKDF (reference sequence). The CDR3 sequence is 15 residues long. Original processing notes: Amplification of reference gene primers provided the estimated nucleated cell counts. TCRdb's copy holds only in-frame clones and misses some; the assay was immunoSEQ multiplex PCR. V, J and clone size reflect that table, while D and trimming were determined from the DNA. The data show 20,000 or so clones, roughly 90% seen once. The chain uses TRBV15 and TRBJ2-1; 7 nucleotides align to TRBD1. Source material: peripheral blood. This TCR was sampled from a human donor with acute or convalescent COVID-19. The donor label of this sample is uncertain. CDR3 nucleotides: TGTGCCACCAGCAGAGAACAGGGGAACTACAATGAGCAGTTCTTC. It specifies CATSREQGNYNEQFF.